This is a list of T cell receptor beta chains from one sample in a study of blood T cells in healthy people across ages. Using its own MiXCR run on the 5' RACE reads, TCRdb lists one record per CDR3 protein. The sample consists of over 1,500,000 distinct CDR3 sequences, around half of them appearing once. Source material: blood. These receptors were collected from a woman between 40 and 50 years old in good health. Both conserved end residues are part of each CDR3. Fields, in order: V gene, J gene, clone size, D gene, CDR3 DNA, CDR3 protein. The D gene is left open where the match is weak. Some rows have no size entry. The others give once, few or many, or a class for an expanded clone.

>TRBV29-1|TRBJ2-7|few|.
TGCAGCGCAACAGGGACTACACAACCCTACGAGCAGTACTTC
CSATGTTQPYEQYF
>TRBV4-3|TRBJ1-2|.|.
TGCGCCAGCAGCCAAGAAATTCCAGGGTACTCTGGCTACACCTTC
CASSQEIPGYSGYTF
>TRBV5-1|TRBJ2-2|.|.
TGCGCCAGCAGGTTGGCATCTGTTAACACCGGGGAGCTGTTTTTT
CASRLASVNTGELFF
>TRBV9|TRBJ2-7|few|.
TGTGCCAGCAGCGTCCGAAGGCTCGAGCAGTACTTC
CASSVRRLEQYF
>TRBV20-1|TRBJ1-1|.|.
TGCAGTGCTCCAGTGGGGGGCCCGAACACTGAAGCTTTCTTT
CSAPVGGPNTEAFF
>TRBV6-2/TRBV6-3|TRBJ2-2|.|.
TGTGCCAGCAGCGCAGTCGGGGAGCTGTTTTTT
CASSAVGELFF
>TRBV7-2|TRBJ2-3|few|.
TGTGCCAGCAGCTTAACACTAGCTTTCGATACGCAGTATTTT
CASSLTLAFDTQYF
>TRBV5-1|TRBJ2-5|few|.
TGCGCCAGCAGCCCCGGACTATCAGAGACCCAGTACTTC
CASSPGLSETQYF
>TRBV7-2|TRBJ2-5|.|.
TGTGCCAGCAGCCTACGACGGGCCTTCCAAGAGACCCAGTACTTC
CASSLRRAFQETQYF
>TRBV7-9|TRBJ2-1|few|.
TGTGCCAGCAGCTTAGCGGGCACTAGCTGGTACAATGAGCAGTTCTTC
CASSLAGTSWYNEQFF
>TRBV6-2/TRBV6-3|TRBJ1-1|.|TRBD1
TGTGCCAGCACCGAAGCGACAGGGAGAAACACTGAAGCTTTCTTT
CASTEATGRNTEAFF
>TRBV7-9|TRBJ1-2|.|.
TGTGCCAGCAGTATACAGGCCAACTATGGCTACACCTTC
CASSIQANYGYTF
>TRBV11-1|TRBJ2-5|few|.
TGTGCCAGCAGCTTAGGGCGTCACGCAGAGACCCAGTACTTC
CASSLGRHAETQYF
>TRBV7-9|TRBJ1-5|.|.
TGTGCCAGCAGCTTAGGGGAGCAAGGTCAGCCCCAGCATTTT
CASSLGEQGQPQHF
>TRBV27|TRBJ2-1|.|TRBD2
TGTGTCAGCAGTTCGTACATTAGCGGGGGGGCCTACAATGAGCAGTTCTTC
CVSSSYISGGAYNEQFF
>TRBV21-1|TRBJ2-7|.|.
TGTGCCAGCAGCAAAGATAGACTTTTCGAGCAGTACTTC
CASSKDRLFEQYF
>TRBV6-1|TRBJ1-6|.|.
TGTGCCAGCAGTGAAGTAGGGTGGGGCGCCTATAATTCACCCCTCCACTTT
CASSEVGWGAYNSPLHF
>TRBV5-5|TRBJ1-2|.|.
TGTGCCAGCAGCTTGGGGCCCGGACAGACTAACTATGGCTACACCTTC
CASSLGPGQTNYGYTF
>TRBV10-3|TRBJ1-5|.|TRBD1
TGTGCCACGGGACAGGGTGTTGATCAGCCCCAGCATTTT
CATGQGVDQPQHF
>TRBV7-2|TRBJ1-6|few|TRBD1
TGTGCCAGCAGCTCACAGGGGGCCGGTTCACCCCTCCACTTT
CASSSQGAGSPLHF
>TRBV4-2|TRBJ2-1|.|.
TGTGCCAGCAGCCAAAACCCAACAGGGTTGGGGAATGAGCAGTTCTTC
CASSQNPTGLGNEQFF
>TRBV28|TRBJ2-7|.|TRBD1
TGTGCCAGCAGAGAGACCGGGACAGCAAGCTACGAGCAGTACTTC
CASRETGTASYEQYF
>TRBV28|TRBJ2-7|.|.
TGTGCCACGGGGGCCCGACCCTACGAGCAGTACTTC
CATGARPYEQYF
>TRBV19|TRBJ2-7|once|TRBD1
TGTGCCAGTAGTAGCACCGGGACAGGGTACGAGCAGTACTTC
CASSSTGTGYEQYF
>TRBV5-4|TRBJ2-1|.|TRBD1
TGTGCCAGCAGCCACCCGGACAGGGTCGATGAGCAGTTCTTC
CASSHPDRVDEQFF
>TRBV11-1|TRBJ2-1|few|.
TGTGCCAGCGGCCCCCAAGCGGTCCATCCCAAAAGAGGGGAATCCTACAATGAGCAGTTCTTC
CASGPQAVHPKRGESYNEQFF
>TRBV29-1|TRBJ2-4|.|.
TGCAGCGTTGAAGATCGTGCCCCTAGCGAGGGCTTCATAGCCAAAAACATTCAGTACTTC
CSVEDRAPSEGFIAKNIQYF
>TRBV20-1|TRBJ2-3|few|TRBD2
TGCAGTGCTAGGGGGTGGCCTAGCGGGGTGTCAGATACGCAGTATTTT
CSARGWPSGVSDTQYF
>TRBV28|TRBJ1-1|once|.
TGTGCCAGCAGTTTAGAAGCAGGAGAGGTTGGCACTGAAGCTTTCTTT
CASSLEAGEVGTEAFF
>TRBV27|TRBJ2-3|.|.
TGTGCCAGCAGTCCCCTCGGGTTGGGGGCAGAGGGCACAGATACGCAGTATTTT
CASSPLGLGAEGTDTQYF
>TRBV20-1|TRBJ1-4|.|.
TGCAGTGCTAGAGACCCAATTCGAGGAGGGTGGGGTGAAAAACTGTTTTTT
CSARDPIRGGWGEKLFF
>TRBV28|TRBJ2-3|.|TRBD1
TGTGCCAGCGCGACAACCGGGACAGGGGGCCAGAGAGATACGCAGTATTTT
CASATTGTGGQRDTQYF
>TRBV21-1|TRBJ2-5|.|.
TGTGCCAGCAGCACCCCGGGACTACCTTACAATGAGCAGTACTTC
CASSTPGLPYNEQYF
>TRBV5-1|TRBJ2-7|few|.
TGCGCCAGCAGCTTGGAGACAGGACAGAACTACGAGCAGTACTTC
CASSLETGQNYEQYF
>TRBV7-8|TRBJ2-5|.|.
TGTGCCAGCAGCTCCCCGCTGCCGGGGGCTGAGACCCAGTACTTC
CASSSPLPGAETQYF
>TRBV4-3|TRBJ2-7|.|.
TGCGCCAGCAGCCAAGATCAGACGCGGAGCTCCTACGAGCAGTACTTC
CASSQDQTRSSYEQYF